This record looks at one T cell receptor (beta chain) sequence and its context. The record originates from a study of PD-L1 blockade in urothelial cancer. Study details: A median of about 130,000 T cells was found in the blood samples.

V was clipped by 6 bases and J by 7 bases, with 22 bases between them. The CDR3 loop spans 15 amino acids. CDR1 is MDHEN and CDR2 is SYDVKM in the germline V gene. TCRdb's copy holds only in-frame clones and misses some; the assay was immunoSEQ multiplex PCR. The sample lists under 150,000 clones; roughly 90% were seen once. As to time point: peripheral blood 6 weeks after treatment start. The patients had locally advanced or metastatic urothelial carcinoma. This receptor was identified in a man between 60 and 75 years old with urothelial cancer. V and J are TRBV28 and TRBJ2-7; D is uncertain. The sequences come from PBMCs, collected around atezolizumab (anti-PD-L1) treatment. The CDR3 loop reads CASRPNQTHRWEQYF. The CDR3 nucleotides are TGTGCCAGCAGGCCCAACCAGACACACCGATGGGAGCAGTACTTC.